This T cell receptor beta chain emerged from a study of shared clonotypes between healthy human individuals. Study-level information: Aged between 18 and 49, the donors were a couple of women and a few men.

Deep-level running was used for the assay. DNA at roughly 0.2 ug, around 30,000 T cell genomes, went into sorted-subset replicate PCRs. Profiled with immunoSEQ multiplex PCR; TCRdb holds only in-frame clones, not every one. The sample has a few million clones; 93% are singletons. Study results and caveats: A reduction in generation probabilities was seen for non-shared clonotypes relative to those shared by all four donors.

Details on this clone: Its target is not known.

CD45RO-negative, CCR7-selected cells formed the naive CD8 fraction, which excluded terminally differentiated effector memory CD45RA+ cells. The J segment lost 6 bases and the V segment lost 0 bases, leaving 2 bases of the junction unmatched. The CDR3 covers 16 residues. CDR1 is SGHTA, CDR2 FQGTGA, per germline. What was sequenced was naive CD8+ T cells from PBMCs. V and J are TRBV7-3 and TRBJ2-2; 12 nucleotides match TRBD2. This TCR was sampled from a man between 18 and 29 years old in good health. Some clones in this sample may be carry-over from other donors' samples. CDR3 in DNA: TGTGCCAGCAGCTTAACGGGACTAGCGGGCGCCGGGGAGCTGTTTTTT. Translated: CASSLTGLAGAGELFF.